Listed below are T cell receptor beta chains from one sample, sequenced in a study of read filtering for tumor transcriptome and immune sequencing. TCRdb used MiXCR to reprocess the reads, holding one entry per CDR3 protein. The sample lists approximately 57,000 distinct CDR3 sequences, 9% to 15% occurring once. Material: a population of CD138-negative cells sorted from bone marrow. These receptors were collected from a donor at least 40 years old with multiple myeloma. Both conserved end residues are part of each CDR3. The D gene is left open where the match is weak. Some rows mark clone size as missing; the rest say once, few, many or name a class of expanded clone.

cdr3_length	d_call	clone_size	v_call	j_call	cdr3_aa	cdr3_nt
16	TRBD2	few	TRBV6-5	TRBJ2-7	CASTRGLAVLSYEQYF	TGTGCCAGCACCCGAGGACTAGCGGTTCTCTCCTACGAGCAGTACTTC
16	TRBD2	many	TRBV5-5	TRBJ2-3	CASSDGLAGSSDTQYF	TGTGCCAGCAGCGACGGACTAGCGGGCTCGTCAGATACGCAGTATTTT
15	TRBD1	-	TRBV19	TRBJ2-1	CASSTGQGRTNEQFF	TGTGCCAGTAGTACAGGACAGGGGCGGACCAATGAGCAGTTCTTC
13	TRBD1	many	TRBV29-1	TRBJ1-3	CSAMTGPGNTIYF	TGCAGCGCCATGACAGGGCCCGGAAACACCATATATTTT
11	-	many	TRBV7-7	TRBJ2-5	CASSPKEVQYF	TGTGCTAGCAGCCCAAAGGAGGTCCAGTACTTC
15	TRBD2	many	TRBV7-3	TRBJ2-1	CASSSPGLAGGEQFF	TGTGCCAGCAGCTCGCCGGGACTAGCGGGGGGTGAGCAGTTCTTC
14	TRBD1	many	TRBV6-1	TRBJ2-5	CATTMGQRQETQYF	TGTGCCACCACCATGGGACAGCGCCAAGAGACCCAGTACTTC
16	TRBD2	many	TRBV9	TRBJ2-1	CASSSLGGGTNNEQFF	TGTGCCAGCAGCTCTCTAGGCGGGGGGACCAACAATGAGCAGTTCTTC
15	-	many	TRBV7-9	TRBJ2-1	CASSLGEGAYNEQFF	TGTGCTAGCAGCTTAGGGGAAGGGGCCTACAATGAGCAGTTCTTC
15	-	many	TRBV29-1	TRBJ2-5	CSVEVSAGELGTQYF	TGCAGCGTTGAGGTTTCCGCAGGGGAGTTAGGGACCCAGTACTTC
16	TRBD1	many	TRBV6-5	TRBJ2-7	CASSSPRQGKTYEQYF	TGTGCCAGCAGTTCACCTCGACAGGGGAAGACCTACGAGCAGTACTTC
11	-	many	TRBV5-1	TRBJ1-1	CASRRYTEAFF	TGCGCCAGCAGAAGATACACTGAAGCTTTCTTT
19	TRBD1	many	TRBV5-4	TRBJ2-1	CASSFGTGVNSGSYNEQFF	TGTGCCAGCAGCTTCGGGACAGGGGTCAATTCCGGCTCCTACAATGAGCAGTTCTTC
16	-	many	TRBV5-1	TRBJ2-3	CASSPLTGANTDTQYF	TGCGCCAGCAGCCCCTTAACGGGGGCTAACACAGATACGCAGTATTTT
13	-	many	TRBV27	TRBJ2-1	CASSLTRYNEQFF	TGTGCCAGCAGTTTAACCAGATACAATGAGCAGTTCTTC
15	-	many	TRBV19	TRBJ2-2	CASSISSQNTGELFF	TGTGCCAGTAGTATAAGCAGCCAGAACACCGGGGAGCTGTTTTTT
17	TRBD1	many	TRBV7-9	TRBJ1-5	CASSLASGRGNNQPQHF	TGTGCCAGCAGCTTAGCGTCTGGCAGGGGGAACAATCAGCCCCAGCATTTT
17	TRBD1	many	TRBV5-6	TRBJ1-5	CASSLGQGGLGHQPQHF	TGTGCCAGCAGCTTGGGACAGGGAGGATTGGGCCATCAGCCCCAGCATTTT
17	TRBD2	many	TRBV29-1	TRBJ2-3	CSVLGVLAGDRRDTQYF	TGCAGCGTTTTAGGGGTCCTAGCGGGGGACCGACGAGATACGCAGTATTTT
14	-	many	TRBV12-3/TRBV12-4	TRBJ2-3	CASSLGRSTDTQYF	TGTGCCAGCAGTTTGGGCAGAAGCACAGATACGCAGTATTTT
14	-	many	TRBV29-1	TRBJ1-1	CSVEDLQGKTEAFF	TGCAGCGTTGAAGATCTACAGGGTAAGACTGAAGCTTTCTTT
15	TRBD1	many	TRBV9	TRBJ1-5	CASSSDPGTGWPQHF	TGTGCCAGCAGCAGCGATCCCGGGACAGGGTGGCCCCAGCATTTT
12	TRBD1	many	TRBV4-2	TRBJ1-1	CASSQDGTDAFF	TGTGCCAGCAGCCAAGACGGGACAGATGCTTTCTTT
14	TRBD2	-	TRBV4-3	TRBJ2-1	CASSLSGGNNEQFF	TGCGCCAGCAGCCTTAGCGGGGGCAACAATGAGCAGTTCTTC
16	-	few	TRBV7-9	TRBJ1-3	CASSPRLTSSGNTIYF	TGTGCCAGCAGCCCCCGATTGACAAGCTCTGGAAACACCATATATTTT
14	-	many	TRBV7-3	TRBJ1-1	CASSKGSANTEAFF	TGTGCCAGCAGCAAGGGGTCGGCGAACACTGAAGCTTTCTTT
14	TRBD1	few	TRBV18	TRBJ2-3	CASSPGTGVDTQYF	TGTGCCAGCTCACCTGGGACAGGGGTAGATACGCAGTATTTT
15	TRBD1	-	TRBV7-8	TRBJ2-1	CASRSNRGQVDEQFF	TGTGCCAGCAGGAGTAACAGGGGCCAAGTCGATGAGCAGTTCTTC
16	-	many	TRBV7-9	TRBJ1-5	CASSLASGGPKGDQHF	TGTGCCAGCAGCTTAGCGTCCGGGGGCCCAAAAGGGGACCAGCATTTT
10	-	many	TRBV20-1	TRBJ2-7	CSARRYEQYF	TGCAGTGCTAGGCGGTACGAGCAGTACTTC
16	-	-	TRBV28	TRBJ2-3	CASSLGPAESTDTQYF	TGTGCCAGCAGTTTGGGTCCAGCGGAGAGCACAGATACGCAGTATTTT